The 18 T cell receptor beta chains listed next were all sequenced from one sample in a study of blood T cell repertoires in COVID-19. Generated by immunoSEQ multiplex PCR, the TCRdb table keeps only in-frame clones and is missing some. The table records approximately 33,000 clones, 78% of them present only once. The sequenced material came from peripheral blood. Source of these receptors: a man in his 70s with acute or convalescent COVID-19.

On this clone itself: Other DNA sequences in this sample translate to the same CDR3. The V and J genes are TRBV29-1 and TRBJ2-2, with 11 bases aligning to TRBD2. The germline V gene has CDR1 SQVTM and CDR2 ANQGSEA. The CDR3 is made up of 14 amino acids. J gave up 2 bases and V 6 bases, and 2 bases lay outside the gene matches. The CDR3 loop is CSVGLAANTGELFF. CDR3 DNA: TGCAGCGTGGGACTAGCGGCAAACACCGGGGAGCTGTTTTTT.

This clone was recorded a few times. The V gene is TRBV19, the J gene TRBJ1-2; TRBD1 is a possible D gene (5 bases). Germline V gene data show CDR1 as LNHDA and CDR2 as SQIVND (reference sequence). This CDR3 region has 13 residues. Trimming took 6 bases from V and 7 from J, leaving 15 bases between them. This CDR3 reads CASRNIGVAGYTF. The DNA of the CDR3 is TGTGCCAGTAGGAACATAGGGGTCGCTGGCTACACCTTC.

This clone has a handful of counts. V and J are TRBV7-9 and TRBJ1-2; D possibly corresponds to TRBD1 (5 bases). The CDR3 runs to 13 residues. CDR1 is SEHNR, CDR2 FQNEAQ, per germline (reference sequence). Trimming left V 3 bases short and J 2 bases short, with 7 bases between. The CDR3 loop is CASSFGQNYGYTF. As DNA, the CDR3 is TGTGCCAGCAGCTTTGGACAAAACTATGGCTACACCTTC.

This chain connects TRBV15 to TRBJ2-1, with D tentatively TRBD2 (7 bases). Trimming removed 0 bases from V and 8 bases from J, with 17 bases in between. This CDR3 is 16 amino acids long. The germline V gene has CDR1 LNHNV and CDR2 YYDKDF (reference sequence). Here the CDR3 reads CATSREKGGLEDEQFF. CDR3 bases: TGTGCCACCAGCAGAGAAAAGGGGGGGTTAGAGGATGAGCAGTTCTTC.

The chain links TRBV5-6 to TRBJ1-1, with TRBD1 matching over 9 bases. The CDR3 runs to 16 residues. V shed 4 bases, J shed 5 bases, and the junction held 12 bases outside the gene matches. The germline CDR1 and CDR2 sequences are SGHDT and YYEEEE. CDR3 region: CASSEVQGASWTEAFF. CDR3 nucleotides: TGTGCCAGCAGCGAGGTACAGGGGGCCTCGTGGACTGAAGCTTTCTTT.

This rearrangement joins TRBV5-4 to TRBJ2-3; D is unclear. The CDR3 extends over 12 amino acids. Looked up from germline, CDR1 is SGHNT and CDR2 is YYREEE (reference sequence). Trimming left V 4 bases short and J 4 bases short, with 7 bases between. The CDR3 protein is CASSRVPDTQYF. CDR3 bases: TGTGCCAGCAGCCGGGTCCCAGATACGCAGTATTTT. The full variable domain, completed using reference TRBV5-4 and TRBJ2-3, is ETGVTQSPTHLIKTRGQQVTLRCSSQSGHNTVSWYQQALGQGPQFIFQYYREEENGRGNFPPRFSGLQFPNYSSELNVNALELDDSALYLCASSRVPDTQYFGPGTRLTVL.

This clone has only a few counts. The chain uses TRBV6-2 or TRBV6-3 and TRBJ1-2; 8 bases are a match to TRBD1. V lost 2 bases, J lost 7 bases, and 3 bases stayed unmatched. CDR1 is MNHEY and CDR2 is SVGEGT in the germline V gene. The CDR3 consists of 13 residues. The CDR3 here is CASSYTGQVGYTF. CDR3 bases: TGTGCCAGCAGTTACACGGGACAGGTTGGCTACACCTTC.

The chain couples TRBV9 to TRBJ1-3, with D hard to call. CDR1 is SGDLS and CDR2 is YYNGEE in the germline V gene. This CDR3 contains 13 residues. V lost 7 bases and J lost 0, with 8 bases in between. The CDR3 here is CASSAVSGNTIYF. The CDR3 bases are TGTGCCAGCTCCGCGGTCTCTGGAAACACCATATATTTT.

This clone has more than one count but fewer than ten. The chain carries TRBV19 and TRBJ2-7; the match to TRBD1 covers 8 bases. This CDR3 has 15 amino acids. V shed 1 base, J shed 2 bases, and the junction held 4 bases outside the gene matches. Germline values: CDR1 LNHDA, CDR2 SQIVND (reference sequence). The CDR3 region has the DNA TGTGCCAGTAGTATAGCCAGGGGGCCCGCCTACGAGCAGTACTTC. Translating it yields CASSIARGPAYEQYF.

The chain employs TRBV5-1 and TRBJ2-5; 10 bases are a match to TRBD1. From germline, CDR1 is SGHRS and CDR2 YFSETQ. The junction had 4 bases not matched to a gene; V was cut back by 5 bases and J by 3 bases. The CDR3 loop spans 14 amino acids. The chain's CDR3 is CASRRGQGEETQYF. The CDR3 DNA reads as TGCGCCAGCAGGAGAGGACAGGGGGAAGAGACCCAGTACTTC.

The V call is TRBV25-1, the J call TRBJ1-4; TRBD1 might be the D (5 bases). CDR1 is MGHDK and CDR2 is SYGVNS in the germline V gene. The CDR3 sequence is 18 residues long. V was shortened by 1 base and J by 8 bases, with 23 bases between the two germline ends. In nucleotides, the CDR3 is TGTGCCAGCAGTGAATTAAGTAGTAACGGGGGTTCAGAAGAAAAACTGTTTTTT. It yields the protein CASSELSSNGGSEEKLFF. The entire variable domain, with the rest obtained from reference TRBV25-1 and TRBJ1-4, is as follows: EADIYQTPRYLVIGTGKKITLECSQTMGHDKMYWYQQDPGMELHLIHYSYGVNSTEKGDLSSESTVSRIRTEHFPLTLESARPSHTSQYLCASSELSSNGGSEEKLFFGSGTQLSVL.

The chain joins TRBV7-9 to TRBJ1-4; possible D gene TRBD1, 5 bases. V was shortened by 4 bases and J by 3 bases, with 9 bases between the two germline ends. The CDR3 consists of 14 residues. Looked up from germline, CDR1 is SEHNR and CDR2 is FQNEAQ (reference sequence). The CDR3 sequence is CASSSQGSNEKLFF. CDR3 coding DNA: TGTGCCAGCAGCTCTCAGGGTTCTAATGAAAAACTGTTTTTT.

This clone was seen a handful of times. The J gene is TRBJ2-7, the V gene TRBV29-1, with a tentative D call TRBD1 (5 bases). The CDR3 sequence is 14 residues long. Looked up from germline, CDR1 is SQVTM and CDR2 is ANQGSEA. Between the trimmed V and J ends, which lost 0 bases and 2 bases, there was a span of 11 bases. The CDR3 DNA is TGCAGCGTTGAAGAAAACCGACAGACCTACGAGCAGTACTTC. Translating gives CSVEENRQTYEQYF.

V usage is TRBV5-1 and J usage is TRBJ2-5, with 7 bases identical to TRBD1. CDR3 length equals 16 residues. Germline lookup yields CDR1 SGHRS and CDR2 YFSETQ. V dropped 2 bases and J dropped 2; count of bases not matched to a gene: 9. The CDR3 DNA sequence: TGCGCCAGCAGCTTTAGACAGGGTGGGGCACAAGAGACCCAGTACTTC. It codes for CASSFRQGGAQETQYF.

This clone was seen a few times. V usage is TRBV28 and J usage is TRBJ1-2; no reliable D call. This CDR3 spans 11 amino acids. The V gene's germline CDR1 is MDHEN and CDR2 SYDVKM. CDR3: CVAQRGYGYTF. DNA of the CDR3: TGTGTCGCCCAACGCGGCTATGGCTACACCTTC.

This chain links TRBV19 with TRBJ1-2, with 12 bases that match TRBD1. The CDR3 is 14 residues long. With V trimmed by 1 base and J by 8 bases, 2 bases remained unmatched. Looked up from germline, CDR1 is LNHDA and CDR2 is SQIVND (reference sequence). This chain's CDR3 is CASSIGGTGGGYTF. The CDR3 DNA follows: TGTGCCAGTAGTATAGGAGGGACAGGGGGCGGCTACACCTTC.

The chain employs TRBV5-6 and TRBJ2-3; maybe TRBD2 (6 bases). The ends were cut back, 5 bases at V and 5 bases at J, with 12 bases in the middle. CDR1 is SGHDT, CDR2 YYEEEE, per germline. The CDR3 is 13 residues long. DNA of the CDR3: TGTGCCAGCAGTCCATCGCGGGAAGATACGCAGTATTTT. The encoded protein is CASSPSREDTQYF.

The chain carries TRBV6-6 and TRBJ2-1; TRBD1 might be the D (6 bases). The length of the CDR3 is 16 residues. Germline CDR1 and CDR2: MNHNY and SVGAGI (reference sequence). Trimming removed 2 bases at V and 1 base at J, with 12 bases between. The CDR3 region has the DNA TGTGCCAGCAGTTACCTTACAGGGTTATCCTACAATGAGCAGTTCTTC. It specifies CASSYLTGLSYNEQFF.